This note documents a single T cell receptor (beta chain) sequence. This clone's antigen is unknown. No qualities accompany the bases; no much larger clone lies one base away. The data are from a study of T-cell memory formation after mild COVID-19 (dated by TCRdb to the early 2020s). Context from the whole study: TCR sequence clusters from the two donors were largely donor specific. T-cell clones expanding and contracting after mild COVID-19 in a couple of donors were tracked by longitudinal TCRalpha and TCRbeta repertoire sequencing. Two young, previously healthy adult volunteers, one female and one male, were included in the cohort. Broad study findings and their caveats: The second-wave clones that peaked on day 37 were not confirmed to be SARS-CoV-2 specific. Contracting CD4+ clones appeared mostly in the CM and EM memory subsets, whereas CD8+ clones were enriched in EMRA. Only a couple of mild cases were covered by the study, and larger cohorts that include severe cases with pre-infection samples were considered necessary. The detection of some responding clones in pre-infection memory suggests that pre-existing cross-reactive memory T cells joined the SARS-CoV-2 response. Balanced CD4/CD8 phenotypes were observed for clones contracting from day 15 to 85, whereas a bias towards CD4+ was observed for a second wave of clones expanding from day 15 to 37.

PBMCs were isolated by Ficoll-Paque density gradient centrifugation. Trimmed from V: 3 bases; trimmed from J: 3 bases; junction bases lacking a gene match: 5. The CDR3 measures 14 amino acids from cysteine to phenylalanine. The retained sequence is limited to the CDR3, 42 bases, with the frame set at the first base. CDR1 and CDR2, per the germline V gene, are SGHRS and YFSETQ. Instrument on record: Illumina NovaSeq 6000. Using 5'RACE with constant-segment primers, TCRalpha and TCRbeta cDNA libraries were constructed, with sample barcodes and unique molecular identifiers added in the process. RNA was extracted from every sample with Trizol reagent. Libraries were amplified in two PCR steps, with a second sample barcode and Illumina TruSeq adapters added in the second step. Sequencing of libraries was performed on an Illumina NovaSeq with 2 x 150 bp paired-end reads. On the study's bioinformatics: With migec v1.2.7, reads were demultiplexed and then collapsed into UMI-guided consensus sequences. Using mixcr v2.1.11, UMI consensuses were aligned to TRA and TRB V and J templates and then assembled into clonotypes. Expanded or contracted clonotypes were those called significant by both edgeR and NoisET, with noise models trained on biological replicates. For edgeR calls, the cutoffs were a false discovery rate-adjusted p below 0.01 and a log2 fold-change threshold of 1. As an exploratory analysis of dynamics, max-normalized trajectories of the 1000 most abundant clonotypes were examined by PCA with hierarchical clustering. Each responding clone was given a CD4 or CD8 phenotype based on the CD4+ and CD8+ repertoires, which had been sequenced separately. Through fastp at Q25 and MiXCR, TCRdb rebuilt clones from the public reads, retaining in-frame beta chains. CDR3 protein sequences are deduplicated, and each keeps its most common genes and DNA. The V and J calls and clone size come from TCRdb's table, not from the authors' own analysis. The sample table shows more than 350,000 distinct CDR3 sequences, and around 21% are seen once. The top ten constitute 12% of the sample.

The sequence was obtained from an adult woman who had mild COVID-19 (a few samples of this study predate the infection). The sample titles of this study are shuffled in the database, so cell type and time point are left out; the donor was told from shared clones. The source material was PBMCs or a T cell subset sorted from them (not recorded which). The chain couples TRBV5-1 to TRBJ1-2, with 7 central nucleotides matching TRBD1. The DNA sequence reads TGCGCCAGCAGCTCCACAGGGGCCGACTATGGCTACACCTTC. It encodes CASSSTGADYGYTF.